The rows below give T cell receptor beta chains drawn from one sample of a study of long-term antiretroviral therapy in people with HIV. Clones were read by immunoSEQ multiplex PCR, and TCRdb kept only the in-frame ones, dropping some. The table lists 20,000 to 25,000 clones, around three quarters of them singletons. The sample here was unsorted PBMCs, taken 0.5 years after starting antiretroviral therapy. These receptors were collected from a woman aged 40 to 50 with HIV. The CDR3 runs from the conserved cysteine through the conserved F or W. D genes are given only for firm matches. Size tells how often a clone was seen (once, few, many) or the class of an expanded clone, and some rows leave it out.

v_gene	j_gene	abundance	d_gene	len	CDR3aa	CDR3nt
TRBV5-6	TRBJ1-2	NA	TRBD1	16	CASSEGQGRVGYGYTF	TGTGCCAGCAGCGAAGGACAGGGCAGGGTAGGCTATGGCTACACCTTC
TRBV2	TRBJ1-2	NA	TRBD1	14	CASTQGQGIGGYTF	TGTGCCAGCACCCAGGGACAGGGGATCGGCGGCTACACCTTC
TRBV7-2	TRBJ2-7	NA	NA	15	CASSLDETLFYEQYF	TGTGCCAGCAGCTTAGATGAGACCCTCTTCTACGAGCAGTACTTC
TRBV27	TRBJ2-5	NA	TRBD1	14	CASSDLGQQETQYF	TGTGCCAGCAGTGACCTGGGACAGCAAGAGACCCAGTACTTC
TRBV2	TRBJ1-5	few	TRBD1	15	CASSVTGGSNQPQHF	TGTGCCAGCAGTGTCACAGGGGGGTCCAATCAGCCCCAGCATTTT
TRBV5-1	TRBJ1-3	NA	NA	17	CASSLGGFRGSGNTIYF	TGCGCCAGCAGCCTCGGGGGCTTTCGGGGCTCTGGAAACACCATATATTTT
TRBV5-1	TRBJ2-3	NA	TRBD2	16	CASSAGLAGEGDTQYF	TGCGCCAGCAGCGCCGGACTAGCGGGGGAGGGAGATACGCAGTATTTT
TRBV7-2	TRBJ2-1	NA	NA	13	CASSPRGHNEQFF	TGTGCCAGCAGCCCCCGGGGCCACAATGAGCAGTTCTTC
TRBV6-1	TRBJ2-3	NA	TRBD1	15	CASRTGTGRTDTQYF	TGTGCCAGCAGAACCGGGACAGGGCGCACAGATACGCAGTATTTT
TRBV30	TRBJ1-1	NA	NA	15	CAWSVLAGLNTEAFF	TGTGCCTGGAGTGTACTAGCAGGACTGAACACTGAAGCTTTCTTT
TRBV20-1	TRBJ2-7	NA	NA	11	CSAARSYEQYF	TGCAGTGCTGCCCGGTCCTACGAGCAGTACTTC
TRBV11-1	TRBJ2-2	few	NA	16	CASRKGAGSNTGELFF	TGTGCCAGCAGGAAGGGCGCGGGGTCGAACACCGGGGAGCTGTTTTTT
TRBV6-6	TRBJ1-4	NA	NA	15	CASSYTDRKNEKLFF	TGTGCCAGCAGTTACACCGACAGGAAGAATGAAAAACTGTTTTTT
TRBV7-6	TRBJ2-2	NA	NA	17	CASSFSAGGVNTGELFF	TGTGCCAGCAGCTTTTCAGCCGGGGGCGTGAACACCGGGGAGCTGTTTTTT
TRBV9	TRBJ2-1	NA	TRBD1	17	CASSVDSLGQGADEQFF	TGTGCCAGCAGCGTAGATTCCCTGGGGCAGGGGGCCGATGAGCAGTTCTTC
TRBV13	TRBJ2-1	NA	NA	13	CASSPRAYNEQFF	TGTGCCAGCAGCCCGAGGGCCTACAATGAGCAGTTCTTC
TRBV29-1	TRBJ2-5	NA	NA	13	CSVEAGGLETQYF	TGCAGCGTTGAAGCAGGGGGGTTGGAGACCCAGTACTTC
TRBV30	TRBJ1-2	NA	TRBD1	13	CAWVGGTGEGYTF	TGTGCCTGGGTCGGAGGGACAGGGGAAGGCTACACCTTC
TRBV7-2	TRBJ2-7	NA	TRBD1	16	CASSPSTPGQGGEQYF	TGTGCCAGCAGCCCCAGTACCCCGGGACAGGGGGGCGAGCAGTACTTC
TRBV28	TRBJ2-2	NA	TRBD2	15	CASSRGGANTGELFF	TGTGCCAGCAGTCGCGGGGGGGCGAACACCGGGGAGCTGTTTTTT